This TCR beta chain was recovered during a study of T cell responses to AZD1222 COVID-19 vaccine. The length of the CDR3 is 14 residues. The V and J ends lost 7 bases and 2 bases, in that order; junction bases with no gene match: 4. Germline CDR1 is SNHLY and CDR2 is FYNNEI. The assay was immunoSEQ multiplex PCR, and TCRdb's table has in-frame clones only and misses some. The sample lists 150,000 to 200,000 clones; 80% to 95% were seen once. This receptor was obtained from an adult in good health. This chain joins TRBV2 and TRBJ1-5; 8 bases are a match to TRBD1. The starting material was peripheral blood, obtained on day 0 of AZD1222 vaccination. The CDR3 here is CASNDRGRNQPQHF. As DNA, the CDR3 is TGTGCCAGCAATGACAGGGGACGCAATCAGCCCCAGCATTTT.